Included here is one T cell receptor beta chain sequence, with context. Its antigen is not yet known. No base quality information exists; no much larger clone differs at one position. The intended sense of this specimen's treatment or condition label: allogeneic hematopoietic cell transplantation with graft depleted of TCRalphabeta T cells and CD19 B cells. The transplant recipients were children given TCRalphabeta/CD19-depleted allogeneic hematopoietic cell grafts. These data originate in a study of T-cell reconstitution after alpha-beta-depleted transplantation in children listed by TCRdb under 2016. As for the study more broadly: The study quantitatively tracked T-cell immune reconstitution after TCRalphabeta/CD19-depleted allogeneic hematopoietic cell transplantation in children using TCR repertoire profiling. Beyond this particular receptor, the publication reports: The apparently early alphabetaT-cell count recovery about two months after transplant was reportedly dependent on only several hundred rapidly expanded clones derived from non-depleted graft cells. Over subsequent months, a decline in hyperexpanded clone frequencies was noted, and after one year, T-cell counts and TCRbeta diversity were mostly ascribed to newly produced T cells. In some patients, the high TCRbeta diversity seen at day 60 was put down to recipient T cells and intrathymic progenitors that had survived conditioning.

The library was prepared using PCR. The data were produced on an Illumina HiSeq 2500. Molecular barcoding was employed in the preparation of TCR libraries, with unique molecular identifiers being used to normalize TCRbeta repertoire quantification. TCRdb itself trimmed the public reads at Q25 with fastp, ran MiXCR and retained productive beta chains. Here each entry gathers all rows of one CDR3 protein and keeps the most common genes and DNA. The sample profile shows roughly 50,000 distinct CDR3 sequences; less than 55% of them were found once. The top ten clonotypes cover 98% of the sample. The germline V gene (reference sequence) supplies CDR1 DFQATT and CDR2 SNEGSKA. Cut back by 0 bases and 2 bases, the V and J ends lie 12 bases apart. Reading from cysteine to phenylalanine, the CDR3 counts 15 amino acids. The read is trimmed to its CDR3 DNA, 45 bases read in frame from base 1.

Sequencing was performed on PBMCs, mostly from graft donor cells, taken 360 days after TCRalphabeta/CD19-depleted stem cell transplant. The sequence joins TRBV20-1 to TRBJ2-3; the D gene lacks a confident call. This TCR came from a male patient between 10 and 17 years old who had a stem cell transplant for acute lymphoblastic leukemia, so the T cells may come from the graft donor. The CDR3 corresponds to CSARDRKALTDTQYF. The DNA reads TGCAGTGCTAGAGATCGAAAGGCACTCACAGATACGCAGTATTTT.